A single TCR beta chain is shown here with its context. The source of the sample is a study of human T cells and chemical hapten exposure. The CDR3 covers 18 residues. V was clipped by 10 bases and J by 5 bases; unmatched bases: 23. Germline V gene sequence: CDR1 MNHEY, CDR2 SVGAGI. Time point of the sample: pre-sensitization, week 0. Treatment specified: therapeutic diphenylcyclopropenone sensitization with weekly scalp DPC. TCRdb itself ran the RACE reads through MiXCR, one entry per CDR3 protein. Among more than 250,000 distinct CDR3 sequences listed, 8.6% were seen once. The source material was whole blood, sampled in connection with sensitization to the hapten diphenylcyclopropenone (DPC). The TCR sequence derives from a woman in her forties with alopecia areata. Some clones in this sample may be carry-over from other donors' samples. The chain carries TRBV6-5 and TRBJ2-7; 10 nucleotides agree with TRBD1. CDR3 protein: CATSRPGTGDELGDEQYF. The CDR3 nucleotides read TGTGCCACCTCACGCCCCGGGACAGGGGATGAGTTGGGGGACGAGCAGTACTTC.